This T cell receptor beta chain is from a study of cytomegalovirus exposure and HLA in healthy donors. There are 17 residues in the CDR3. V lost 1 base, J lost 1 base, and 5 bases stayed unmatched. Per germline, CDR1 PRHDT and CDR2 FYEKMQ (reference sequence). The PCR made use of 60 Vbeta and 13 Jbeta primers. TCRdb's table, derived via immunoSEQ multiplex PCR, lists solely in-frame clones and lacks some. Among about 69,000 clones listed, around 68% were seen once. V gene TRBV13 combines with J gene TRBJ2-3; TRBD2 matches at 10 bases. The TCR was taken from a woman in her 30s in good health and CMV-seronegative. What was sequenced was PBMCs. The CDR3 region is CASSLDGLAGGTDTQYF. DNA for the CDR3: TGTGCCAGCAGCTTAGATGGGCTAGCGGGGGGCACAGATACGCAGTATTTT.